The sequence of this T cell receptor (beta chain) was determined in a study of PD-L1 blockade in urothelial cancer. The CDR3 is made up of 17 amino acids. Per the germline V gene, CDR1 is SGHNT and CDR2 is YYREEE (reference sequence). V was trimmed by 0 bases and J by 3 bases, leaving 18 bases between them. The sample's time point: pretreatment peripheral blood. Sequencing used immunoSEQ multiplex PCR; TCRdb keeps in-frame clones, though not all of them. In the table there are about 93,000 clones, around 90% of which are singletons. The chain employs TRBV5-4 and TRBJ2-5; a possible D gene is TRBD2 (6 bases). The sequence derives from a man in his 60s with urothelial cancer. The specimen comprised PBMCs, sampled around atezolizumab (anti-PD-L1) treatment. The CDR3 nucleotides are TGTGCCAGCAGCTTGGGGTTGGGCGGGAACCAAAAAGAGACCCAGTACTTC. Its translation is CASSLGLGGNQKETQYF.